Listed below are T cell receptor beta chains from one sample, sequenced in a study of blood T cell repertoires in COVID-19. Libraries were prepared by immunoSEQ multiplex PCR; TCRdb keeps only in-frame clonotypes and omits some of them. The sample records approximately 500,000 clones, approximately 85% being singletons. Sequencing was carried out using peripheral blood. Source of these receptors: a human donor in a cohort sampled during active COVID-19. The CDR3 runs from the conserved cysteine through the conserved F or W. D genes are given only for firm matches. Only part of the rows carry a size: once, few, many, or a class if the clone is expanded.

clone_size | j_call | v_call | d_call | cdr3_aa | cdr3_nt
. | TRBJ2-5 | TRBV27 | TRBD2 | CASSLRLAGGGETQYF | TGTGCCAGCAGTTTAAGACTAGCGGGAGGGGGTGAGACCCAGTACTTC
. | TRBJ2-1 | TRBV19 | TRBD1 | CASSTRTGVNEQFF | TGTGCCAGTAGCACCAGGACAGGGGTCAATGAGCAGTTCTTC
. | TRBJ2-5 | TRBV27 | . | CASSPGILSPETQYF | TGTGCCAGCTCCCCCGGGATCCTAAGTCCAGAGACCCAGTACTTC
. | TRBJ2-1 | TRBV29-1 | . | CSVGGGYNEQFF | TGCAGCGTTGGAGGGGGCTACAATGAGCAGTTCTTC
. | TRBJ1-5 | TRBV5-4 | TRBD1 | CASSLGGTGDQPQHF | TGTGCCAGCAGCTTGGGAGGGACAGGGGATCAGCCCCAGCATTTT
. | TRBJ1-5 | TRBV11-2 | . | CASSREEQPQHF | TGTGCCAGCAGCCGAGAAGAGCAGCCCCAGCATTTT
. | TRBJ1-5 | TRBV28 | . | CASSSVEPQHF | TGTGCCAGCAGTTCGGTGGAGCCCCAGCATTTT
. | TRBJ2-7 | TRBV2 | TRBD2 | CASSGRGERGSYEQYF | TGTGCCAGCAGTGGCCGTGGGGAGCGGGGCTCCTACGAGCAGTACTTC
. | TRBJ2-7 | TRBV18 | TRBD1 | CASSPGTGDTYEQYF | TGTGCCAGCTCACCTGGTACAGGGGACACCTACGAGCAGTACTTC
. | TRBJ2-7 | TRBV19 | . | CASSIHVNPSYYEQYF | TGTGCCAGTAGTATTCATGTTAATCCCTCCTACTACGAGCAGTACTTC
. | TRBJ1-6 | TRBV28 | . | CASSLNSQRPPLHF | TGTGCCAGCAGTTTAAATTCTCAGCGGCCACCCCTCCACTTT
. | TRBJ2-7 | TRBV5-1 | . | CASSWAGPQLDEQYF | TGCGCCAGCAGCTGGGCAGGGCCCCAGTTGGACGAGCAGTACTTC
. | TRBJ2-2 | TRBV27 | . | CASSLALSQGWTGELFF | TGTGCCAGCAGTTTAGCCTTAAGCCAGGGTTGGACCGGGGAGCTGTTTTTT
. | TRBJ2-3 | TRBV30 | . | CAWSPNYADTQYF | TGTGCCTGGAGCCCTAACTACGCAGATACGCAGTATTTT
few | TRBJ2-5 | TRBV6-2/TRBV6-3 | TRBD2 | CASSYLAGSPRTQYF | TGTGCCAGCAGTTACTTAGCGGGCTCACCGAGGACCCAGTACTTC
. | TRBJ1-1 | TRBV9 | TRBD1 | CASSLNRDRESKVTEAFF | TGTGCCAGCAGCTTGAACCGGGACAGGGAATCGAAAGTCACTGAAGCTTTCTTT
. | TRBJ1-1 | TRBV7-9 | . | CASSLTGEAFF | TGTGCCAGCAGCTTAACCGGGGAAGCTTTCTTT
. | TRBJ2-3 | TRBV2 | TRBD1 | CASDREANTQYF | TGTGCCAGCGACAGGGAAGCCAATACGCAGTATTTT
. | TRBJ2-2 | TRBV29-1 | . | CSVLWPTEELFF | TGCAGCGTTCTTTGGCCAACCGAGGAGCTGTTTTTT
. | TRBJ1-6 | TRBV6-4 | TRBD1 | CASIRGQGRSYNSPLHF | TGTGCCAGCATTAGGGGGCAGGGGCGTTCCTATAATTCACCCCTCCACTTT
few | TRBJ2-2 | TRBV6-1 | TRBD2 | CASSGPGLAGTGELFF | TGTGCCAGCAGTGGACCGGGACTAGCGGGCACCGGGGAGCTGTTTTTT
. | TRBJ1-2 | TRBV18 | TRBD1 | CASSPNRQGANYGYTF | TGTGCCAGCTCACCCAATCGACAGGGGGCAAACTATGGCTACACCTTC
. | TRBJ2-7 | TRBV11-2 | . | CASSLAFTSGVKAEQYF | TGTGCCAGCAGCTTAGCCTTCACGTCAGGGGTCAAGGCCGAGCAGTACTTC
. | TRBJ2-1 | TRBV7-8 | . | CASSMLRAEAYNEQFF | TGTGCCAGCAGCATGCTAAGAGCGGAGGCATACAATGAGCAGTTCTTC
. | TRBJ1-5 | TRBV29-1 | TRBD1 | CSVWTGEHQPQHF | TGCAGCGTTTGGACAGGGGAACATCAGCCCCAGCATTTT
. | TRBJ2-7 | TRBV7-8 | . | CASSLAPPTVEQYF | TGTGCCAGCAGCTTAGCCCCCCCCACGGTCGAGCAGTACTTC
. | TRBJ2-3 | TRBV5-1 | TRBD1 | CASSQQGASTIPYF | TGCGCCAGCAGTCAGCAGGGGGCTAGCACAATCCCGTATTTT
. | TRBJ2-7 | TRBV2 | TRBD2 | CASSDRAGGYEQYF | TGTGCCAGCAGTGACAGGGCGGGAGGCTACGAGCAGTACTTC
. | TRBJ1-4 | TRBV25-1 | TRBD1 | CASSEWTGEGEKLFF | TGTGCCAGCAGTGAATGGACAGGGGAGGGTGAAAAACTGTTTTTT
. | TRBJ2-1 | TRBV5-1 | TRBD2 | CASRRLAGPDSYNEQFF | TGCGCCAGCAGGAGACTAGCGGGACCCGACTCCTACAATGAGCAGTTCTTC
. | TRBJ1-5 | TRBV19 | . | CASSTYSDQPQHF | TGTGCCAGTAGTACCTACTCCGATCAGCCCCAGCATTTT
. | TRBJ2-5 | TRBV11-3 | . | CASSETTGSQETQYF | TGTGCCAGCAGCGAAACGACCGGGAGCCAAGAGACCCAGTACTTC
. | TRBJ2-2 | TRBV10-3 | . | CAISESTGANTGELFF | TGTGCCATCAGTGAGTCGACAGGAGCGAACACCGGGGAGCTGTTTTTT
. | TRBJ2-1 | TRBV3-1/TRBV3-2 | . | CASSQVALGRNEQFF | TGTGCCAGCAGCCAAGTCGCGCTAGGGAGGAATGAGCAGTTCTTC
. | TRBJ1-6 | TRBV28 | . | CASSLSGSHYNSPLHF | TGTGCCAGCAGTTTATCAGGGTCCCACTATAATTCACCCCTCCACTTT
. | TRBJ2-5 | TRBV9 | TRBD1 | CASSVGDRGLRQETQYF | TGTGCCAGCAGCGTAGGGGACAGGGGGCTCCGGCAAGAGACCCAGTACTTC
. | TRBJ1-2 | TRBV19 | . | CASRGGVDHLANYGYTF | TGTGCCAGTAGAGGGGGTGTCGATCATTTAGCTAACTATGGCTACACCTTC